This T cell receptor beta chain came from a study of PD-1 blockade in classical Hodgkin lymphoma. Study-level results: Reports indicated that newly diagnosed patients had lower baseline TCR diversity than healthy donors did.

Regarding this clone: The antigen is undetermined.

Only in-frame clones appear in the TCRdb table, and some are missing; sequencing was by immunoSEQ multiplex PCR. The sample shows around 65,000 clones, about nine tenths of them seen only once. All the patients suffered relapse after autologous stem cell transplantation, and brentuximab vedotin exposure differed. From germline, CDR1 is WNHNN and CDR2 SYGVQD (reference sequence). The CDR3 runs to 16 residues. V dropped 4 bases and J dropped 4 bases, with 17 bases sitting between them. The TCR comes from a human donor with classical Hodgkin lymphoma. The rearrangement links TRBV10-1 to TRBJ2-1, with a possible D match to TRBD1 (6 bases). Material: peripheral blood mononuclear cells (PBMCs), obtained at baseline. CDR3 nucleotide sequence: TGCGCCAGCAGTGGTCGGGCAGGGGCTTCGTACAATGAGCAGTTCTTC. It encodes CASSGRAGASYNEQFF.